The sequence of this T cell receptor (beta chain) was determined in a study of Ad26.COV2.S vaccination and SARS-CoV-2 variants. The wider study: The donor was enrolled in the Ad26.COV2.S arm of the COV1001 trial.

The treatment denotes: some 20 received Ad26.COV2.S at low or high dose, single or two shots; several received placebo; per-sample allocation not given. Sampling took place 63 days after the first vaccine or placebo injection. What was given as vaccine was an Ad26 vector encoding Wuhan-strain SARS-CoV-2 spike. Repertoires were generated with immunoSEQ multiplex PCR, while TCRdb's copy carries only in-frame clones and drops some. Of fewer than 800,000 clones in the sample, 80% to 90% are singletons; the top ten hold about 1.5%. The CDR3 contains 12 residues. The germline CDR1 and CDR2 sequences are MNHEY and SVGEGT. The V and J ends lost 5 bases and 4 bases respectively, with 6 bases between them.

The sample was peripheral blood, taken in a trial of Ad26.COV2.S vaccine versus placebo. V is TRBV6-2 or TRBV6-3 and J is TRBJ2-4; D unresolved. This sequence was found in a person aged 18-65 years who received the Ad26.COV2.S COVID-19 vaccine or a placebo. The CDR3 loop reads CASSQTKNIQYF. The CDR3 region has the DNA TGTGCCAGCAGTCAAACAAAAAACATTCAGTACTTC.